These 6 T cell receptor beta chains were all obtained from the same sample, sequenced in a study of blood T cells in healthy people across ages. The second PCR ran roughly 6 to 11 cycles with a sample-barcoded 5' primer and J-beta primers. MiXCR, applied by TCRdb to the 5' RACE reads, yields one record per CDR3 protein. The sample includes about 1.5 million distinct CDR3 sequences, approximately 43% of them seen just once. Sequenced material: blood. These receptors all stem from a woman between 18 and 30 years old in good health.

The DNA for the CDR3 is TGTGCCAGCAGCTTCCGACTAGCGGGGGGCACAGATACGCAGTATTTT. It encodes CASSFRLAGGTDTQYF. The chain links TRBV7-2 to TRBJ2-3, with 12 positions matching TRBD2. Germline lookup yields CDR1 SGHTA and CDR2 FQGNSA. Unmatched junction bases numbered 2, after V lost 3 bases and J lost 1 base. This CDR3 has 16 residues.

The rearrangement links TRBV7-9 to TRBJ2-2, with TRBD1 as a possible D gene (6 bases). Germline CDR1 SEHNR, CDR2 FQNEAQ (reference sequence). With 4 bases removed from V and 0 bases from J, the gap between germline ends came to 21 bases. There are 19 residues in the CDR3. DNA of the CDR3: TGTGCCAGCAGCTCAACCAGAGGTGGGGACAACGCGAACACCGGGGAGCTGTTTTTT. Its translation: CASSSTRGGDNANTGELFF.

The rearrangement uses TRBV12-3 or TRBV12-4 and TRBJ1-2; no clear D gene. The CDR3 contains 14 residues. The V end lost 9 bases, the J end lost 7 bases, and 21 bases lay between the germline ends. CDR3 protein: CASMINQATGGYTF. CDR3 sequence (DNA): TGTGCCAGTATGATCAATCAGGCAACCGGTGGCTACACCTTC.

This clonotype occurred a few times. The CDR3 region is CASSLDTGSTQYF. As DNA, the CDR3 is TGTGCCAGCAGCTTAGATACGGGGTCTACGCAGTATTTT. The chain has TRBV11-2 and TRBJ2-3; D may be TRBD2 (5 bases). The CDR3 totals 13 residues. V shed 0 bases and J shed 8 bases, with 9 bases lying between them. In germline, CDR1 is SGHAT, CDR2 FQNNGV.

This clonotype has just a few counts. The V gene is TRBV7-9, the J gene TRBJ1-1; D remains unclear. Trimming shortened V by 6 bases and J by 1 base, and 6 bases separated the two germline ends. The CDR3 length is 12 residues. Germline V CDR1 and CDR2: SEHNR, FQNEAQ (reference sequence). The CDR3 DNA reads TGTGCCAGCAGATTTGCGAACACTGAAGCTTTCTTT. This codes for CASRFANTEAFF.

The rearrangement uses TRBV6-2 or TRBV6-3 and TRBJ2-7, with D possibly matching TRBD1 (6 bases). Germline CDR1 reads MNHEY; CDR2 reads SVGEGT. V lost 7 bases, J lost 2 bases, and 12 bases lay in between. The CDR3 is made up of 13 amino acids. The CDR3 DNA follows: TGTGCCAGCACCGACAGGTCTCCCTACGAGCAGTACTTC. It yields the protein CASTDRSPYEQYF.